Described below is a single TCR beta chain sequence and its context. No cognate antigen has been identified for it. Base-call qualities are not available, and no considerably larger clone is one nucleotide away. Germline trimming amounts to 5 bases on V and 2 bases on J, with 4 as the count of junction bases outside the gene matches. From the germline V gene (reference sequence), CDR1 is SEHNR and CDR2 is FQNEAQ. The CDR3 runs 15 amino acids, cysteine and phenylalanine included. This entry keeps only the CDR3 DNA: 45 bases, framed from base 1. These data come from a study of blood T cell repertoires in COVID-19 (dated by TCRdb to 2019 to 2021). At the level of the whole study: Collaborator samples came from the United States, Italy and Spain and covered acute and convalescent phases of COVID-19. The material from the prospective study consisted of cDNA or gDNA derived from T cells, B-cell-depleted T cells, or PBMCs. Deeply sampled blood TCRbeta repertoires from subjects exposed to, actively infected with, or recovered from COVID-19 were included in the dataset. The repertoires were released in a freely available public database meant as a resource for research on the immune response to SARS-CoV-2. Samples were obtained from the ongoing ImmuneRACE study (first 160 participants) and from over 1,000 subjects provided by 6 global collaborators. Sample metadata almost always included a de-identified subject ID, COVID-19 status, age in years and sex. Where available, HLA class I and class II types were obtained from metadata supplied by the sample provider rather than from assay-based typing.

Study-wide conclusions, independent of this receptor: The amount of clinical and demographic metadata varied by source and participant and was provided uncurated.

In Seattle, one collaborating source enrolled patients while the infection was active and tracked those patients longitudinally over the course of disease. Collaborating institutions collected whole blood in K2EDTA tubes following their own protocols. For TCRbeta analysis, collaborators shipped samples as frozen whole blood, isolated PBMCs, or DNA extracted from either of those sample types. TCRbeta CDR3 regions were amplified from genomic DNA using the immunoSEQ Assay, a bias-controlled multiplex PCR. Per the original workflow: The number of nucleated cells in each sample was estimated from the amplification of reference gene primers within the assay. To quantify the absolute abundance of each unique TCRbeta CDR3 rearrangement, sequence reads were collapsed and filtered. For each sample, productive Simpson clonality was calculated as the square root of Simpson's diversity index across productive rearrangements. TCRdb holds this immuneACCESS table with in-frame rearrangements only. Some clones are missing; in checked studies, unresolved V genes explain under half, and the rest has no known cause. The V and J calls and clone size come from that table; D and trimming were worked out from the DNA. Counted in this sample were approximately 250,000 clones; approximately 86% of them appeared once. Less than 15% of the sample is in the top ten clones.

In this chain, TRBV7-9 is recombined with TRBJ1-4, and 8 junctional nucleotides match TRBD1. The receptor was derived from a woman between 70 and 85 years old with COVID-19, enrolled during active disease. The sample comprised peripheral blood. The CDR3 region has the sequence CASSGTGDTNEKLFF. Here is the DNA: TGTGCCAGCAGCGGGACAGGCGATACTAATGAAAAACTGTTTTTT.